This entry lists 12 T cell receptor beta chains sequenced from one sample in a study of CXCR3-negative and CXCR3-positive naive CD8 T cells. These receptors' antigens are unknown. The study's findings and limits: TRB CDR3 hydrophobicity was greater in CXCR3-positive naive cells than in CXCR3-negative naive cells.

Carrying UMI labels, the TRB cDNA libraries were prepared through 5' RACE. TCRdb reprocessed the 5' RACE reads; each CDR3 protein has one entry and no DNA is given. The sample's table shows 50,000 or so distinct CDR3 sequences. Sequences were obtained from naive CXCR3+ CD8+ T cells from blood. The subset denotes: CD45RO-CCR7+CD27+CD95- naive CD8+ T cells expressing CXCR3 (TNR3+). Receptors originate from a human donor in good health. Some clones in this sample may be carry-over from other donors' samples.

V usage is TRBV7-3 and J usage is TRBJ1-1; the D gene TCRdb calls, TRBD1, cannot be checked with no DNA. Germline-derived CDR1 and CDR2 are SGHTA and FQGTGA. The CDR3 loop spans 13 amino acids. Here the CDR3 reads CASSSGGLTEAFF.

The chain recombines TRBV28 with TRBJ1-1; TCRdb's D gene call, TRBD1, goes unchecked for lack of DNA. The CDR3 covers 14 residues. The V gene's germline CDR1 is MDHEN and CDR2 SYDVKM. The CDR3 here is CASSRQGLNTEAFF. Complete variable domain (other parts from reference TRBV28 and TRBJ1-1): DVKVTQSSRYLVKRTGEKVFLECVQDMDHENMFWYRQDPGLGLRLIYFSYDVKMKEKGDIPEGYSVSREKKERFSLILESASTNQTSMYLCASSRQGLNTEAFFGQGTRLTVV.

The rearrangement joins TRBV19 to TRBJ2-3; lacking DNA, the TRBD1 call made by TCRdb goes unchecked. The germline V gene has CDR1 LNHDA and CDR2 SQIVND (reference sequence). The CDR3 consists of 13 residues. The CDR3 loop reads CASSGGPGDTQYF.

The rearrangement links TRBV12-3 or TRBV12-4 to TRBJ2-7; TCRdb returns TRBD1, unconfirmable since there is no DNA. The CDR3 is 16 residues long. CDR3 amino acids: CASSFSQTGWAYEQYF.

The chain links TRBV4-3 to TRBJ1-2. Germline CDR1 and CDR2: LGHNA and YSLEER. The CDR3 covers 16 residues. The CDR3 loop reads CASSQVIGDPNYGYTF.

The chain joins TRBV7-7 to TRBJ2-2; TCRdb indicates TRBD1, and absent DNA this call remains unverified. CDR1 is SSHAT and CDR2 is FNYEAQ in the germline V gene (reference sequence). The CDR3 loop spans 17 amino acids. The CDR3 region is CASSLLPQGSNTGELFF.

J is TRBJ2-7 and V is TRBV5-6; as DNA is missing, the TRBD2 call by TCRdb cannot be tested. There are 15 residues in the CDR3. Germline CDR1 SGHDT, CDR2 YYEEEE. The CDR3 here is CASSLVGEASYEQYF.

This chain links TRBV5-1 with TRBJ1-4. Germline lookup yields CDR1 SGHRS and CDR2 YFSETQ. This CDR3 has 16 residues. The CDR3 sequence: CASSLGDLATNEKLFF. The full variable domain, its missing parts supplied by reference TRBV5-1 and TRBJ1-4, is KAGVTQTPRYLIKTRGQQVTLSCSPISGHRSVSWYQQTPGQGLQFLFEYFSETQRNKGNFPGRFSGRQFSNSRSEMNVSTLELGDSALYLCASSLGDLATNEKLFFGSGTQLSVL.

CDR3 sequence reads: CSVVLGHSYEQYF. The chain links TRBV29-1 to TRBJ2-7. Per germline, CDR1 SQVTM and CDR2 ANQGSEA. The CDR3 has 13 residues.

J is TRBJ2-7 and V is TRBV14; TCRdb picks TRBD2, but there is no DNA to check that call. This CDR3 has 15 amino acids. Germline CDR1 SGHDN, CDR2 FVKESK. The CDR3 reads CASSQGQIGSYEQYF. The full variable domain, completed using reference TRBV14 and TRBJ2-7, is EAGVTQFPSHSVIEKGQTVTLRCDPISGHDNLYWYRRVMGKEIKFLLHFVKESKQDESGMPNNRFLAERTGGTYSTLKVQPAELEDSGVYFCASSQGQIGSYEQYFGPGTRLTVT.

The chain combines TRBV15 with TRBJ1-1; TCRdb proposes TRBD1, but this gene call is untestable without DNA. Germline V CDR1 and CDR2: LNHNV, YYDKDF (reference sequence). The length of the CDR3 is 15 residues. CDR3 loop: CATSDRGFMNTEAFF.

This chain links TRBV7-9 with TRBJ2-1; TCRdb returns TRBD1, unconfirmable since there is no DNA. The CDR3 has 16 amino acids. Germline V gene data show CDR1 as SEHNR and CDR2 as FQNEAQ (reference sequence). The chain's CDR3 is CASSPPSGGSYNEQFF.